Presented here are 9 T cell receptor beta chains from one specimen sequenced in a study of blood T cells in healthy people across ages. The second PCR ran roughly 7 to 12 cycles with a sample-barcoded 5' primer and J-beta primers. TCRdb passed the 5' RACE reads through MiXCR, listing each CDR3 protein once. The sample holds around 1,000,000 distinct CDR3 sequences, around two fifths seen once. The sequencing sample was made of blood. These receptors were obtained from a man in his late teens or twenties in good health.

The genes are TRBV29-1 and TRBJ2-1; the match to TRBD1 covers 8 bases. The CDR3 has 14 amino acids. The V gene end was trimmed by 3 bases and the J gene end by 4 bases; junction bases not matched to a gene: 5. The germline gives CDR1 SQVTM, CDR2 ANQGSEA. The CDR3 loop reads CSVDGTGFYNEQFF. The CDR3 DNA follows: TGCAGCGTTGATGGGACAGGTTTTTACAATGAGCAGTTCTTC.

As to this clonotype: Germline and junction disagree at one end, which may indicate a read error. The genes are TRBV27 and TRBJ2-1; the match to TRBD1 covers 10 bases. The CDR3 length is 15 residues. Germline lookup yields CDR1 MNHEY and CDR2 SMNVEV (reference sequence). CDR3 sequence: CANSFGTGDYNEQFF. DNA of the CDR3: TGTGCCAACAGTTTCGGGACAGGGGACTACAATGAGCAGTTCTTC.

This sequence joins TRBV6-5 and TRBJ2-2; D is tentatively TRBD1 or TRBD2 (5 bases each). Trimming removed 5 bases at V and 3 bases at J, with 13 bases between. The CDR3 extends over 15 amino acids. Germline values: CDR1 MNHEY, CDR2 SVGAGI. CDR3 sequence reads: CASSVRDGDTGELFF. CDR3 in DNA: TGTGCCAGCAGTGTCCGGGACGGAGACACCGGGGAGCTGTTTTTT.

About this clonotype: The junction departs from the called germline gene at one end, perhaps through a read error. The J gene is TRBJ2-3, the V gene TRBV20-1; 10 positions agree with TRBD2. Germline V gives CDR1 DFQATT, CDR2 SNEGSKA (reference sequence). The CDR3 spans 15 residues. CDR3 nucleotides: TGCAGTGCTAGCCCTACTAGCGGGAACACAGAGACGCAGTATTTT. Encoded protein: CSASPTSGNTETQYF.

Points on this clonotype: A single base separates this from a much larger clone, so it may be a read error. This chain connects TRBV10-3 to TRBJ2-5, with TRBD1 as a possible D gene (5 bases). V lost 0 bases and J lost 2, with 7 bases in between. The CDR3 contains 14 residues. CDR1 and CDR2 from the germline V gene are ENHRY and SYGVKD. The CDR3 DNA reads as TGTGCCATCAGTGAGTCGAACAGGCAAGAGACCCAGTACTTC. Translating it yields CAISESNRQETQYF.

In its sample, this clonotype was seen many times. The chain combines TRBV7-9 with TRBJ1-1, with a possible D match to TRBD1 (5 bases). V was cut by 1 base and J by 11 bases, with 11 bases left in between. The CDR3 length is 12 residues. Germline lookup yields CDR1 SEHNR and CDR2 FQNEAQ (reference sequence). CDR3 sequence reads: CASSLGVGEAFF. The CDR3 region has the DNA TGTGCCAGCAGCTTAGGTGTGGGGGAGGCTTTCTTT.

This chain uses TRBV5-1 with TRBJ2-6; maybe TRBD1 (5 bases). The CDR3 is made up of 16 amino acids. In germline, CDR1 is SGHRS, CDR2 YFSETQ. V was shortened by 4 bases and J by 0 bases, with 11 bases between the two germline ends. CDR3 in amino acids: CASSQGVNSGANVLTF. CDR3 coding DNA: TGCGCCAGCAGCCAAGGGGTTAACTCTGGGGCCAACGTCCTGACTTTC.

V usage is TRBV20-1 and J usage is TRBJ1-5, with D perhaps matching TRBD1 (6 bases). The CDR3 extends over 15 amino acids. The V gene lost 0 bases and the J gene lost 6 bases, with 15 bases spanning the gap. CDR1 and CDR2 (germline): DFQATT, SNEGSKA (reference sequence). CDR3 sequence: CSAREIDHRAQPQHF. The CDR3 nucleotides read TGCAGTGCTAGAGAGATCGACCACAGGGCTCAGCCCCAGCATTTT.

This clonotype was recorded only once. The rearrangement joins TRBV7-7 to TRBJ2-1; 14 bases are shared with TRBD2. The trim removed 1 base at V and 8 bases at J, leaving 4 bases unmatched. CDR1 is SSHAT, CDR2 FNYEAQ, per germline (reference sequence). CDR3 length equals 16 residues. The CDR3 nucleotides read TGTGCCAGCAGCTTAGGGACTAGCGGGGGGTCCGATGAGCAGTTCTTC. It encodes CASSLGTSGGSDEQFF.